Shown below are 20 T cell receptor beta chains from a single sample sequenced in a study of identical twins. TCRdb reprocessed the 5' RACE reads via MiXCR and lists one record per CDR3 protein. The sample includes roughly 710,000 distinct CDR3 sequences, approximately 6.1% of them seen just once. The material sequenced was naive T cells sorted from blood. The receptors were gathered from a man aged 18 to 30 in good health.

This clonotype was recorded many times. The J gene is TRBJ2-7, the V gene TRBV10-3; TRBD2 aligns across 14 bases. Germline-derived CDR1 and CDR2 are ENHRY and SYGVKD. The J segment lost 6 bases and the V segment lost 3 bases, leaving 7 bases of the junction unmatched. The CDR3 length is 16 residues. The CDR3 loop is CAISDGTSGRSSEQYF. CDR3 coding DNA: TGTGCCATCAGTGACGGGACTAGCGGGAGATCGAGCGAGCAGTACTTC.

This clonotype came up many times. The rearrangement uses TRBV4-2 and TRBJ1-1, with D possibly being TRBD1 (6 bases). The V end lost 1 base, the J end lost 5 bases, and 14 bases lay between the germline ends. CDR3 length: 15 residues. CDR1 and CDR2 from the germline V gene are LGHNA and YNFKEQ. CDR3 DNA: TGTGCCAGCAGCCAAGTAACACAGGGAGGTACTGAAGCTTTCTTT. Amino acid sequence: CASSQVTQGGTEAFF.

This clonotype was counted many times. This rearrangement joins TRBV15 to TRBJ2-3, with D maybe TRBD1 (6 bases). The CDR3 extends over 14 amino acids. V was pared by 2 bases and J by 5 bases, with 11 bases between. In germline, CDR1 is LNHNV, CDR2 YYDKDF (reference sequence). The CDR3 region has the DNA TGTGCCACCAGCAGAAGACAGGCTGGAGATACGCAGTATTTT. Its protein is CATSRRQAGDTQYF.

This clonotype was counted at least ten times. This chain links TRBV20-1 with TRBJ2-1; tentatively, D is TRBD2 (6 bases). Trimming took 5 bases from V and 1 from J, leaving 18 bases between them. The CDR3 spans 16 residues. CDR1 DFQATT and CDR2 SNEGSKA come from the germline V gene (reference sequence). CDR3 protein: CSARSMEGRSYNEQFF. The DNA of the CDR3 is TGCAGTGCTCGTTCAATGGAGGGCCGGTCCTACAATGAGCAGTTCTTC.

The CDR3 nucleotides are TGCGCCAGCAGCCAAGATTGGGGGGTAGCGGGGGCTACGCAGTATTTT. It encodes CASSQDWGVAGATQYF. This chain joins TRBV4-3 and TRBJ2-3, with 9 bases fitting TRBD2. The length of the CDR3 is 16 residues. V lost 0 bases, J lost 8 bases, and 9 bases stayed unmatched. Germline assignment: CDR1 LGHNA and CDR2 YSLEER.

This clonotype was picked up many times. This chain connects TRBV29-1 to TRBJ1-1; D gene uncertain. The germline CDR1 and CDR2 sequences are SQVTM and ANQGSEA. The CDR3 consists of 14 residues. V lost 6 bases and J lost 0, with 14 bases in between. CDR3 sequence reads: CSVRTRGMNTEAFF. For the CDR3, the DNA is TGCAGCGTCCGAACGCGGGGTATGAACACTGAAGCTTTCTTT.

The CDR3 bases are TGCAGCGTTGAGGGTAGGAATGAAAAACTGTTTTTT. This codes for CSVEGRNEKLFF. The rearrangement joins TRBV29-1 to TRBJ1-4; D call uncertain. Trimming took off 3 bases at V and 5 bases at J, with 7 bases between the two ends. The CDR3 is 12 amino acids. The germline CDR1 and CDR2 sequences are SQVTM and ANQGSEA.

This clonotype was seen many times. The chain couples TRBV12-3 or TRBV12-4 to TRBJ1-2; D is uncertain. V was pared by 3 bases and J by 1 base, with 15 bases between. The CDR3 runs to 16 residues. The CDR3 loop is CASSLMGPAFNYGYTF. The DNA of the CDR3 is TGTGCCAGCAGTTTGATGGGTCCAGCTTTTAACTATGGCTACACCTTC.

This clonotype occurred many times. This sequence joins TRBV12-3 or TRBV12-4 and TRBJ1-5; no firm D call. CDR3 length: 12 amino acids. V lost 6 bases to trimming and J lost 5 bases, with 8 bases between them. CDR3 in DNA: TGTGCCAGCAGCTGGAGTTATCAGCCCCAGCATTTT. Translated, it gives CASSWSYQPQHF.

The genes are TRBV6-4 and TRBJ2-2; D is undetermined. Deletions cut 3 bases from V and 5 bases from J, with 10 bases between. The length of the CDR3 is 14 residues. Germline assignment: CDR1 MRHNA and CDR2 SNTAGT. The CDR3 spells CASSDRVGTGELFF. The CDR3 nucleotides read TGTGCCAGCAGTGATCGGGTAGGAACCGGGGAGCTGTTTTTT.

The genes are TRBV5-1 and TRBJ2-1; D is uncertain. The V gene's germline CDR1 is SGHRS and CDR2 YFSETQ. V lost 4 bases to trimming and J lost 8 bases, with 7 bases between them. This CDR3 comprises 11 residues. CDR3 sequence reads: CASSMSHEQFF. The CDR3 DNA follows: TGCGCCAGCAGCATGAGCCATGAGCAGTTCTTC.

The chain links TRBV5-1 to TRBJ2-2; 10 nucleotides agree with TRBD2. CDR1 and CDR2 (germline): SGHRS, YFSETQ. The CDR3 runs 16 residues. The junction had 7 bases not matched to a gene; V was cut back by 1 base and J by 7 bases. The CDR3 DNA sequence: TGCGCCAGCAGCTTGAATCTGGGACTAGCGAACGGGGAGCTGTTTTTT. Its translation: CASSLNLGLANGELFF.

Turning to this clonotype: A read error may explain this, as a much larger clone is one base away. Since the CDR3 does not end with the conserved phenylalanine or tryptophan, this likely comes from a read error. The chain employs TRBV10-3 and TRBJ2-5; D not certain. The CDR3 extends over 13 amino acids. Germline V gene data show CDR1 as ENHRY and CDR2 as SYGVKD. The V gene lost 4 bases and the J gene lost 0 bases, with 6 bases spanning the gap. The CDR3 region is CAISVGNQETQYL. The CDR3 DNA reads as TGTGCCATCAGTGTGGGTAACCAAGAGACCCAGTACTTA.

This clonotype came up many times. The rearrangement uses TRBV29-1 and TRBJ2-3; no firm D call. The V gene's germline CDR1 is SQVTM and CDR2 ANQGSEA. Trimming cost V 3 bases and J 0 bases, with 7 bases left between them. There are 13 residues in the CDR3. The CDR3: CSVDADSTDTQYF. CDR3 sequence (DNA): TGCAGCGTTGACGCGGATAGCACAGATACGCAGTATTTT.

Ten or more counts support this clonotype. This chain joins TRBV5-1 and TRBJ1-2; no definite D call. Per the germline V gene, CDR1 is SGHRS and CDR2 is YFSETQ. CDR3 length equals 14 residues. Trimming cost V 0 bases and J 4 bases, with 10 bases left between them. CDR3 bases: TGCGCCAGCAGCTTGGAGTCATATGGCTATGGCTACACCTTC. This codes for CASSLESYGYGYTF.

This clonotype was seen at least ten times. The chain couples TRBV15 to TRBJ2-3; TRBD2 matches at 9 bases. There are 18 residues in the CDR3. Germline trimming cut 3 bases from V and 0 bases from J; bases unmatched to any gene: 10. The V gene's germline CDR1 is LNHNV and CDR2 YYDKDF (reference sequence). CDR3 DNA: TGTGCCACCAGCAGTGGACTAGCGAGCCTTCTTAGCACAGATACGCAGTATTTT. Translated: CATSSGLASLLSTDTQYF.

This clonotype appeared a few times. CDR3 sequence: CASSFEGFQPQHF. The CDR3 bases are TGTGCCAGCAGCTTCGAGGGGTTCCAGCCCCAGCATTTT. The chain recombines TRBV5-5 with TRBJ1-5; the D gene is possibly TRBD1 (5 bases). Germline V CDR1 and CDR2: SGHKS, YYEKEE (reference sequence). This CDR3 has 13 amino acids. The V end was cut by 2 bases, the J end by 7 bases, with 10 bases between.

Many counts were recorded for this clonotype. The V call is TRBV20-1, the J call TRBJ2-1; no clear D. Germline values: CDR1 DFQATT, CDR2 SNEGSKA (reference sequence). V was cut by 1 base and J by 4 bases, with 8 bases left in between. CDR3 size: 13 residues. The chain's CDR3 is CSARAETYNEQFF. The CDR3 DNA is TGCAGTGCTAGAGCTGAGACATACAATGAGCAGTTCTTC.

Many counts were recorded for this clonotype. The rearrangement links TRBV7-9 to TRBJ1-1, with 7 bases lining up with TRBD1. This CDR3 comprises 15 residues. Germline CDR1 SEHNR, CDR2 FQNEAQ (reference sequence). The trim removed 5 bases at V and 0 bases at J, leaving 6 bases unmatched. The CDR3 nucleotides are TGTGCCAGCAGCCATGGGACAGCTTTGAACACTGAAGCTTTCTTT. The encoded protein is CASSHGTALNTEAFF.

Concerning this clonotype: This may be a read error, as it is one base from a much larger clone. V gene TRBV25-1 combines with J gene TRBJ2-1; D not certain. Trimming stripped 10 bases from V and 7 bases from J, with 8 bases between. Looked up from germline, CDR1 is MGHDK and CDR2 is SYGVNS. The CDR3 is 10 amino acids. CDR3 in DNA: TGTGCCACCTCCCTGAATGAGCAGTTCTTC. This gives the protein CATSLNEQFF.